This T cell receptor beta chain came from a study of neurological immune-mediated disorders. Findings and limits, study-wide: CDR3 amino acid sequences of expanded clones were not shared across subjects, a result suggesting private repertoires in all groups.

The CDR3 spans 15 residues. With V trimmed by 5 bases and J by 4 bases, 8 bases remained unmatched. The germline V gene encodes CDR1 MNHEY and CDR2 SVGAGI. TCRdb reanalysed the 5' RACE reads using MiXCR and keeps one entry per CDR3 protein. Of about 120,000 distinct CDR3 sequences in the sample, roughly 3.2% were seen once. In this sample, this clonotype turned up many times. The target antigen is unknown. V gene TRBV6-5 combines with J gene TRBJ1-5, with TRBD1 matching 7 bases. The receptor comes from a young woman with multiple sclerosis. Sequencing input: PBMCs. This CDR3 reads CASSATGDRNQPQHF. CDR3 DNA: TGTGCCAGCAGTGCTACAGGGGACCGAAATCAGCCCCAGCATTTT.